This TCR beta chain comes out of a study of shared clonotypes between healthy human individuals. The protocol was immunoSEQ multiplex PCR, while the TCRdb copy is restricted to in-frame clones and leaves out a portion. Among about 470,000 clones listed, around 75% were seen once. The germline V and J ends were trimmed by 6 bases and 2 bases, with 10 bases remaining between them. The CDR3 sequence is 13 residues long. Germline V CDR1 and CDR2: SGHVS, FQNEAQ. This clonotype originated in a woman aged 40 to 49 in good health. Some clones in this sample may be carry-over from other donors' samples. V is TRBV7-8 and J is TRBJ1-1; D not resolved. Sequenced material: PBMCs. The CDR3 DNA sequence: TGTGCCAGCAGTTATCAGGAAAACACTGAAGCTTTCTTT. Translation gives CASSYQENTEAFF.